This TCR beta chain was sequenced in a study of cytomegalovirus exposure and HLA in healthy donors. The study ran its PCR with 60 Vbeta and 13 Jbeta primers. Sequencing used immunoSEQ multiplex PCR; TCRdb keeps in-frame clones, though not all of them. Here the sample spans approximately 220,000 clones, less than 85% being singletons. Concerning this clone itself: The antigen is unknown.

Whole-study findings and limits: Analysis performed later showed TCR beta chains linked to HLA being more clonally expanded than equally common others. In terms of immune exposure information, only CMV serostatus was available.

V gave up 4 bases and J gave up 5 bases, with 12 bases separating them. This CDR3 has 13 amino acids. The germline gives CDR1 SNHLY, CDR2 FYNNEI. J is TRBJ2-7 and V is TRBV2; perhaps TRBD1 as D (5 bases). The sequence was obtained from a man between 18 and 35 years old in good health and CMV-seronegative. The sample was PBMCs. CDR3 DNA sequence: TGTGCCAGCAGTGCAGGGTTGAGGAACGAGCAGTACTTC. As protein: CASSAGLRNEQYF. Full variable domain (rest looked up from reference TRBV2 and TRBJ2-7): EPEVTQTPSHQVTQMGQEVILRCVPISNHLYFYWYRQILGQKVEFLVSFYNNEISEKSEIFDDQFSVERPDGSNFTLKIRSTKLEDSAMYFCASSAGLRNEQYFGPGTRLTVT.